This T cell receptor beta chain is drawn from a study of response to subunit inactivated influenza vaccine. Findings and limits, study-wide: Only a handful of new T cells, the authors suggested, are recruited with each seasonal influenza vaccination.

The V and J ends lost 0 bases and 7 bases, in that order; junction bases with no gene match: 5. CDR1 and CDR2 (germline): SEHNR, FQNEAQ (reference sequence). The CDR3 loop spans 15 amino acids. The table lists this clonotype with a few counts. Its antigen remains unidentified. TCRdb recomputed calls from the RT-PCR reads with MiXCR, one row per CDR3 protein. This sample has roughly 650,000 distinct CDR3 sequences; 14% occur once, and the top ten carry 7.5% to 8%. The chain couples TRBV7-9 to TRBJ1-1, with TRBD1 matching 10 bases. The sequencing used PBMCs from blood, collected 14 to 15 days before vaccination. The sequence was collected from a man aged 45-65 years who received an inactivated influenza vaccine. CDR3 sequence (DNA): TGTGCCAGCAGCTTAGCGGGACAGGGGTATATTGAAGCTTTCTTT. Residues: CASSLAGQGYIEAFF.